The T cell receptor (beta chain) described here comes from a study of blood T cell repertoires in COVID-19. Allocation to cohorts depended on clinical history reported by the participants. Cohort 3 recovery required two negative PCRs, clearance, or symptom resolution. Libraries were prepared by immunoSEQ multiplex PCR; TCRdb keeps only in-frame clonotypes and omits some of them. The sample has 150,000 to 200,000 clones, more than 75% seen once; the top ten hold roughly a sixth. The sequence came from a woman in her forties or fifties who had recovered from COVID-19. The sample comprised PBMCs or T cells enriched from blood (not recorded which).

The CDR3 protein is CAISEPSWGRPGELFF. DNA for the CDR3: TGTGCCATCAGTGAGCCCTCGTGGGGGCGCCCCGGGGAGCTGTTTTTT. This chain connects TRBV10-3 to TRBJ2-2; D is possibly TRBD1 (6 bases). Trimming cost V 2 bases and J 6 bases, with 16 bases left between them. The CDR3 is made up of 16 amino acids. Germline lookup yields CDR1 ENHRY and CDR2 SYGVKD.